This TCR beta chain was sequenced for a study of Graves' ophthalmopathy and Graves' hyperthyroidism. Study context: Sampling took place at initial diagnosis, with peripheral blood obtained before any treatment.

Study-level points and caveats: A model of 13 signatures distinguished ophthalmopathy from stable hyperthyroidism at around 90% sensitivity and 81.08% specificity.

Germline-derived CDR1 and CDR2 are MNHEY and SVGAGI. Trimming removed 2 bases at V and 0 bases at J, with 11 bases between. This CDR3 has 15 residues. In this sample, this clonotype turned up many times. The antigen remains unidentified. Other autoimmune diseases, uncontrolled infections, pregnancy or lactation excluded patients from enrollment. Orbital computed tomography, thyroid ultrasound, TRAb, serum thyroxine and clinical symptoms formed the basis of diagnosis. Amplified material comprised TCR beta CDR3 regions derived from RNA transcripts. An opening RT-PCR round employed HTBI primers and preceded a second-round multiplex PCR. Each CDR3 protein gets one entry after TCRdb re-called the multiplex PCR reads with MiXCR. The sample consists of hundreds of thousands of distinct CDR3 sequences, over 13% of them appearing once.

The V call is TRBV6-5, the J call TRBJ2-7; the D is unclear. Input material: blood. The sequence was collected from a woman in her twenties or thirties with Graves' ophthalmopathy. Here the CDR3 DNA reads TGTGCCAGCAGTTACAAGCCAGGTTACTCCTACGAGCAGTACTTC. This encodes CASSYKPGYSYEQYF.